The 30 T cell receptor beta chains presented below share a single source sample, sequenced in a study of Ad26.COV2.S vaccination and SARS-CoV-2 variants. Generated by immunoSEQ multiplex PCR, the TCRdb table keeps only in-frame clones and is missing some. The sample lists more than 400,000 clones, roughly 91% occurring once. Treatment noted: 15 to 20 received Ad26.COV2.S at low or high dose, single or two shots; several received placebo; per-sample allocation not given. Collection of the samples took place on day 63 after the first injection of vaccine or placebo. The sample here was peripheral blood, taken in a trial of Ad26.COV2.S vaccine versus placebo. The receptors shown here come from a person between 18 and 65 years old who received the Ad26.COV2.S COVID-19 vaccine or a placebo.

This chain joins TRBV24-1 and TRBJ2-2, with D uncertain. Between the trimmed V and J ends, which lost 4 bases and 0 bases, there was a span of 11 bases. The CDR3 runs to 16 residues. Germline V gives CDR1 KGHDR, CDR2 SFDVKD. CDR3 DNA sequence: TGTGCCACCAGTGACATGGCCCGTGCGAACACCGGGGAGCTGTTTTTT. Its protein product is CATSDMARANTGELFF.

The V gene is TRBV4-1, the J gene TRBJ1-4; unclear D gene. Germline V gene lookup returns CDR1 MGHRA and CDR2 YSYEKL. The V end lost 5 bases, the J end lost 5 bases, and 12 bases lay between the germline ends. The CDR3 runs 14 residues. CDR3 loop: CASSNSPINEKLFF. The DNA of the CDR3 is TGCGCCAGCAGCAACAGTCCCATCAATGAAAAACTGTTTTTT.

This clone was counted once. This chain connects TRBV7-2 to TRBJ2-1, with D uncertain. The V gene lost 5 bases and the J gene lost 4 bases, with 12 bases spanning the gap. This CDR3 comprises 14 residues. The germline gives CDR1 SGHTA, CDR2 FQGNSA. CDR3 bases: TGTGCCAGCAGCCCCCCTATACGTTACAATGAGCAGTTCTTC. It yields the protein CASSPPIRYNEQFF.

The V call is TRBV7-2, the J call TRBJ2-7; the match to TRBD2 covers 7 bases. This CDR3 spans 17 amino acids. V lost 6 bases to trimming and J lost 0 bases; unmatched junction nucleotides: 14. In germline, CDR1 is SGHTA, CDR2 FQGNSA. This CDR3 is CASRKRGSGLSSYEQYF. CDR3 nucleotides: TGTGCCAGCAGGAAACGGGGTAGCGGGCTTAGCTCCTACGAGCAGTACTTC.

The rearrangement links TRBV28 to TRBJ1-5; 7 bases agree with TRBD1. The CDR3 has 15 residues. Germline CDR1 reads MDHEN; CDR2 reads SYDVKM. V was pared by 5 bases and J by 6 bases, with 10 bases of the junction left unmatched. The chain's CDR3 is CASSHGTVEAQPQHF. CDR3 in DNA: TGTGCCAGCAGTCACGGGACAGTCGAGGCTCAGCCCCAGCATTTT.

The rearrangement uses TRBV30 and TRBJ1-2, with a possible D match to TRBD1 (5 bases). The CDR3 spans 19 residues. The V and J ends lost 4 bases and 3 bases respectively, with 30 bases between them. Per germline, CDR1 GTSNPN and CDR2 SVGIG (reference sequence). The CDR3 spells CAWTDGRAQVSLSDYGYTF. The DNA of the CDR3 is TGTGCCTGGACTGACGGTAGGGCACAGGTTTCTCTTTCAGACTATGGCTACACCTTC. Filled out from reference TRBV30 and TRBJ1-2, the complete variable domain reads SQTIHQWPATLVQPVGSPLSLECTVEGTSNPNLYWYRQAAGRGLQLLFYSVGIGQISSEVPQNLSASRPQDRQFILSSKKLLLSDSGFYLCAWTDGRAQVSLSDYGYTFGSGTRLTVV.

This chain connects TRBV5-1 to TRBJ2-1; 8 bases align to TRBD1. The CDR3 extends over 15 amino acids. Germline CDR1 is SGHRS and CDR2 is YFSETQ. The V and J ends lost 5 bases and 5 bases, in that order; junction bases with no gene match: 9. CDR3 residues: CASRAGGAPHNEQFF. The CDR3 nucleotides read TGCGCCAGCAGGGCAGGGGGCGCACCCCACAATGAGCAGTTCTTC.

As to this clone: This sample includes further DNA sequences coding for the same CDR3. The chain is built from TRBV2 and TRBJ1-5; D remains ambiguous. V dropped 1 base and J dropped 6 bases, with 7 bases sitting between them. The CDR3 sequence is 13 residues long. Germline V gives CDR1 SNHLY, CDR2 FYNNEI. In DNA form, the CDR3 reads TGTGCCAGCAGTGAAGGGGGAGGTCAGCCCCAGCATTTT. Residues: CASSEGGGQPQHF. Complete variable domain (other parts from reference TRBV2 and TRBJ1-5): EPEVTQTPSHQVTQMGQEVILRCVPISNHLYFYWYRQILGQKVEFLVSFYNNEISEKSEIFDDQFSVERPDGSNFTLKIRSTKLEDSAMYFCASSEGGGQPQHFGDGTRLSIL.

The chain combines TRBV6-4 with TRBJ2-1; D is unresolved. The CDR3 sequence is 14 residues long. Germline CDR1 is MRHNA and CDR2 is SNTAGT. The V end lost 0 bases, the J end lost 0 bases, and 3 bases lay between the germline ends. This chain's CDR3 is CASSDSGSYNEQFF. The CDR3 nucleotides read TGTGCCAGCAGTGACTCGGGCTCCTACAATGAGCAGTTCTTC.

This chain connects TRBV12-3 or TRBV12-4 to TRBJ2-7; tentative D call: TRBD2 (6 bases). Trimming stripped 6 bases from V and 6 bases from J, with 12 bases between. The CDR3 consists of 12 residues. The CDR3 nucleotides are TGTGCCAGCAGGTCCAGGAGGGGCGAGCAGTACTTC. It encodes CASRSRRGEQYF.

The DNA for the CDR3 is TGTGCCAGCAGCGCTTGGGACAGCGCCTACGAGCAGTACTTC. The encoded protein is CASSAWDSAYEQYF. J is TRBJ2-7 and V is TRBV7-9, with 7 bases aligning to TRBD1. With V trimmed by 5 bases and J by 2 bases, 6 bases remained unmatched. Per germline, CDR1 SEHNR and CDR2 FQNEAQ (reference sequence). The CDR3 runs 14 residues.

The chain is built from TRBV19 and TRBJ2-5; 8 positions agree with TRBD1. After removal of 1 base from V and 4 bases from J, the junction contained 11 bases not matched to a gene. Looked up from germline, CDR1 is LNHDA and CDR2 is SQIVND (reference sequence). CDR3 size: 17 residues. The CDR3 loop is CASSIGRQGAGGETQYF. The CDR3 DNA sequence: TGTGCCAGTAGTATAGGGCGGCAGGGGGCCGGCGGAGAGACCCAGTACTTC.

The chain's CDR3 is CASSLNALAGAGGELFF. CDR3 DNA: TGTGCCAGCAGCTTAAACGCACTAGCGGGAGCCGGCGGGGAGCTGTTTTTT. This sequence joins TRBV7-3 and TRBJ2-2; 11 bases map to TRBD2. Trimming at V came to 1 base and at J to 7 bases, leaving 8 bases not matched to a gene. The length of the CDR3 is 17 residues. CDR1 is SGHTA, CDR2 FQGTGA, per germline.

The chain employs TRBV13 and TRBJ1-1; D call uncertain. CDR3 size: 14 residues. V lost 0 bases, J lost 2 bases, and 7 bases lay in between. Germline V gene lookup returns CDR1 PRHDT and CDR2 FYEKMQ (reference sequence). CDR3 sequence (DNA): TGTGCCAGCAGCTTAGGTTGGGGAAACACTGAAGCTTTCTTT. This translates into CASSLGWGNTEAFF.

This clone appeared once. The chain is built from TRBV28 and TRBJ2-7; TRBD2 aligns across 13 bases. The germline CDR1 and CDR2 sequences are MDHEN and SYDVKM. The CDR3 loop spans 16 amino acids. Germline trimming cut 4 bases from V and 3 bases from J; bases unmatched to any gene: 6. The CDR3 is CASSSIGLAGDYEQYF. The DNA of the CDR3 is TGTGCCAGCAGTTCCATAGGACTAGCGGGAGACTACGAGCAGTACTTC.

This chain uses TRBV19 with TRBJ2-1; 7 positions match TRBD1. CDR3 length equals 13 residues. CDR1 LNHDA and CDR2 SQIVND come from the germline V gene (reference sequence). The V and J ends lost 8 bases and 4 bases, in that order; junction bases with no gene match: 5. Here the CDR3 reads CASGPQGYNEQFF. DNA of the CDR3: TGTGCCAGTGGCCCACAGGGGTACAATGAGCAGTTCTTC.

With regard to this clone: The sample carries other DNA sequences with the same CDR3. CDR3 coding DNA: TGTGCCAGCACCAAAGGGGGACAGGGGGCTTACGAGCAGTACTTC. Protein product: CASTKGGQGAYEQYF. The rearrangement links TRBV28 to TRBJ2-7, with 12 positions matching TRBD1. Germline V lookup: CDR1 MDHEN, CDR2 SYDVKM. The CDR3 totals 15 residues. V lost 7 bases, J lost 4 bases, and 8 bases stayed unmatched.

This clone appeared once. This chain connects TRBV11-3 to TRBJ2-3, with D possibly TRBD1 on 6 matching bases. The CDR3 covers 15 residues. V lost 1 base, J lost 2 bases, and 10 bases lay in between. Germline CDR1 SGHNT, CDR2 YENEEA. CDR3 bases: TGTGCCAGCAGCTTAGGGACAGTCAACACAGATACGCAGTATTTT. Its protein is CASSLGTVNTDTQYF.

The rearrangement links TRBV9 to TRBJ2-1, with 13 bases identical to TRBD2. Per the germline V gene, CDR1 is SGDLS and CDR2 is YYNGEE. The V and J ends lost 4 bases and 7 bases, in that order; junction bases with no gene match: 11. The CDR3 runs to 17 residues. The CDR3 DNA reads as TGTGCCAGCAGCTTACAGACTAGCGGGAGGTCCCTTAATGAGCAGTTCTTC. The encoded protein is CASSLQTSGRSLNEQFF.

The genes are TRBV24-1 and TRBJ1-1; D is perhaps TRBD1 (5 bases). Germline CDR1 is KGHDR and CDR2 is SFDVKD. Trimming stripped 3 bases from V and 8 bases from J, with 9 bases between. CDR3 length: 12 residues. The CDR3 DNA sequence: TGTGCCACCAGTGATGGGACCCTCGAAGCTTTCTTT. Translating it yields CATSDGTLEAFF.

This sequence joins TRBV15 and TRBJ2-6, with D unclear. CDR1 LNHNV and CDR2 YYDKDF come from the germline V gene (reference sequence). This CDR3 spans 16 amino acids. Deletions cut 0 bases from V and 4 bases from J, with 10 bases between. The CDR3 nucleotides read TGTGCCACCAGCAGAGATCCGGTATCAGGGGCCAACGTCCTGACTTTC. Protein: CATSRDPVSGANVLTF.

The chain combines TRBV30 with TRBJ2-5; D is perhaps TRBD1 (6 bases). This CDR3 has 12 amino acids. V gave up 1 base and J gave up 4 bases, with 7 bases separating them. Germline V lookup: CDR1 GTSNPN, CDR2 SVGIG (reference sequence). CDR3 region: CAWSEQGETQYF. DNA for the CDR3: TGTGCCTGGAGTGAACAGGGAGAGACCCAGTACTTC. Based on the CDR3 plus reference TRBV30 and TRBJ2-5, the full variable domain is SQTIHQWPATLVQPVGSPLSLECTVEGTSNPNLYWYRQAAGRGLQLLFYSVGIGQISSEVPQNLSASRPQDRQFILSSKKLLLSDSGFYLCAWSEQGETQYFGPGTRLLVL.

The gene calls are TRBV28 and TRBJ1-1; D is unclear. Trimming removed 3 bases from V and 1 base from J, with 6 bases in between. Looked up from germline, CDR1 is MDHEN and CDR2 is SYDVKM. CDR3 length: 13 amino acids. The CDR3 sequence: CASSFRRNTEAFF. CDR3 DNA: TGTGCCAGCAGTTTTAGGAGGAACACTGAAGCTTTCTTT.

The chain carries TRBV28 and TRBJ2-3; maybe TRBD1 (5 bases). From germline, CDR1 is MDHEN and CDR2 SYDVKM. CDR3 length: 16 residues. Between the trimmed V and J ends, which lost 5 bases and 2 bases, there was a span of 17 bases. In DNA form, the CDR3 reads TGTGCCAGCAGTCAAGTCCAGGGTACCCTCACAGATACGCAGTATTTT. It translates to CASSQVQGTLTDTQYF.

The chain combines TRBV6-5 with TRBJ1-1, with D perhaps matching TRBD1 (6 bases). This CDR3 contains 15 residues. CDR1 MNHEY and CDR2 SVGAGI come from the germline V gene. Trimming cost V 0 bases and J 1 base, with 9 bases left between them. CDR3 DNA: TGTGCCAGCAGTTACTCTCCGACAGGGAACACTGAAGCTTTCTTT. Protein: CASSYSPTGNTEAFF.

The chain has TRBV2 and TRBJ2-1; the match to TRBD2 covers 13 bases. The CDR3 consists of 15 residues. J was trimmed by 8 bases and V by 5 bases; bases with no gene match: 6. Per germline, CDR1 SNHLY and CDR2 FYNNEI. This CDR3 is CASSRTSGSKDEQFF. The DNA for the CDR3 is TGTGCCAGCAGTCGGACTAGCGGGAGTAAGGATGAGCAGTTCTTC. The full variable domain, completed using reference TRBV2 and TRBJ2-1, is EPEVTQTPSHQVTQMGQEVILRCVPISNHLYFYWYRQILGQKVEFLVSFYNNEISEKSEIFDDQFSVERPDGSNFTLKIRSTKLEDSAMYFCASSRTSGSKDEQFFGPGTRLTVL.

The chain couples TRBV5-4 to TRBJ2-7; 7 nucleotides line up with TRBD2. The germline V gene has CDR1 SGHNT and CDR2 YYREEE (reference sequence). CDR3 length: 16 amino acids. The trim removed 3 bases at V and 4 bases at J, leaving 13 bases unmatched. For the CDR3, the DNA is TGTGCCAGCAGCTCGTTGCGCGGGAGTACGGTGTACGAGCAGTACTTC. Amino acid sequence: CASSSLRGSTVYEQYF.

Comments on this clone: The sample holds other DNA sequences that translate to the same CDR3. The CDR3 DNA is TGTGCCAGCAGCCAAGGACTAGCGGGAGGCGAGCAGTACTTC. As protein: CASSQGLAGGEQYF. The gene calls are TRBV3-1 (or the pseudogene TRBV3-2) and TRBJ2-7; TRBD2 matches at 13 bases. Trimming at V came to 1 base and at J to 6 bases, leaving 0 bases not matched to a gene. Germline V gene sequence: CDR1 LGHDT, CDR2 YNNKEL (reference sequence). This CDR3 is 14 amino acids long.

CDR3 nucleotides: TGTGCCAGCAGCTTACGAGGGTTGGACACCGGGGAGCTGTTTTTT. It is translated as CASSLRGLDTGELFF. The rearrangement joins TRBV11-2 to TRBJ2-2; TRBD2 might be the D (5 bases). The V gene's germline CDR1 is SGHAT and CDR2 FQNNGV. The V end lost 2 bases, the J end lost 3 bases, and 10 bases lay between the germline ends. This CDR3 has 15 amino acids.

The chain couples TRBV24-1 to TRBJ2-7, with 11 bases fitting TRBD2. There are 13 residues in the CDR3. Trimming took 9 bases from V and 1 from J; bases not matched to a gene: 1. Per germline, CDR1 KGHDR and CDR2 SFDVKD. The CDR3 nucleotides read TGTGCCACCGGGACTAGCGGTTCCTACGAGCAGTACTTC. Amino acid sequence: CATGTSGSYEQYF.